One and the same sample provided the 5 T cell receptor beta chains below, sequenced in a study of blood T cell repertoires in COVID-19. Assay: immunoSEQ multiplex PCR; the TCRdb copy retains only in-frame clones and omits some. The sample holds 120,000 to 150,000 clones, 81% seen once. Source material: peripheral blood. These receptors came from a human donor with acute or convalescent COVID-19. The donor label of this sample is uncertain.

This clone came up once. The chain combines TRBV5-1 with TRBJ2-7, with 10 positions matching TRBD1. CDR1 and CDR2 (germline): SGHRS, YFSETQ. The ends lost 4 bases at V and 7 bases at J; junction bases unmatched: 8. The CDR3 is 14 amino acids. CDR3 amino acids: CASSPDRGLGEQYF. In DNA, the CDR3 is TGCGCCAGCAGCCCTGACAGGGGGCTGGGGGAGCAGTACTTC.

This sequence joins TRBV27 and TRBJ2-1; D might be TRBD1 (5 bases). With 3 bases removed from V and 1 base from J, the gap between germline ends came to 7 bases. The CDR3 covers 14 residues. In germline, CDR1 is MNHEY, CDR2 SMNVEV (reference sequence). The CDR3 nucleotides are TGTGCCAGCAGTTTTACAGGATCCTACAATGAGCAGTTCTTC. Translating it yields CASSFTGSYNEQFF.

V is TRBV14 and J is TRBJ2-2; TRBD1 agrees at 7 bases. Trimming took 4 bases from V and 6 from J; bases not matched to a gene: 5. Germline values: CDR1 SGHDN, CDR2 FVKESK. The CDR3 is 14 residues long. CDR3 bases: TGTGCCAGCAGCCCCCTCCAGGGGGCCGGGGAGCTGTTTTTT. Its protein product is CASSPLQGAGELFF.

The rearrangement uses TRBV5-6 and TRBJ1-2; TRBD1 is a possible D gene (6 bases). Trimming shortened V by 0 bases and J by 2 bases, and 8 bases separated the two germline ends. Germline CDR1 reads SGHDT; CDR2 reads YYEEEE. The CDR3 is made up of 14 amino acids. The chain's CDR3 is CASSLGTGNYGYTF. As DNA, the CDR3 is TGTGCCAGCAGCTTGGGCACAGGGAACTATGGCTACACCTTC.

V and J are TRBV30 and TRBJ2-3; no clear D gene. V gave up 3 bases and J gave up 3 bases, with 7 bases separating them. This CDR3 spans 12 amino acids. CDR1 GTSNPN and CDR2 SVGIG come from the germline V gene (reference sequence). The CDR3 loop reads CAWRVLTDTQYF. The CDR3 bases are TGTGCCTGGAGGGTACTAACAGATACGCAGTATTTT.